This passage covers 25 T cell receptor beta chains from one sample sequenced in a study of blood T cell repertoires in COVID-19. Sequenced by immunoSEQ multiplex PCR; TCRdb stores in-frame clones only, minus some. The table includes 110,000 to 150,000 clones, more than 60% detected once. What was sequenced was peripheral blood. The origin of the receptors is a woman in her sixties with acute or convalescent COVID-19.

The genes are TRBV5-1 and TRBJ1-5, with unresolved D. Looked up from germline, CDR1 is SGHRS and CDR2 is YFSETQ. CDR3 length: 13 amino acids. V was pared by 1 base and J by 5 bases, with 7 bases between. The CDR3 reads CASSLLEDQPQHF. CDR3 nucleotide sequence: TGCGCCAGCAGCTTGTTAGAAGATCAGCCCCAGCATTTT.

The gene calls are TRBV28 and TRBJ1-3, with a tentative D call TRBD1 (5 bases). V lost 7 bases, J lost 0 bases, and 10 bases lay in between. Germline CDR1 is MDHEN and CDR2 is SYDVKM. This CDR3 contains 14 residues. CDR3 residues: CASTRASSGNTIYF. As DNA, the CDR3 is TGTGCCAGCACCAGGGCCAGCTCTGGAAACACCATATATTTT.

The chain employs TRBV6-5 and TRBJ2-7, with 8 bases fitting TRBD1. The V gene's germline CDR1 is MNHEY and CDR2 SVGAGI. The CDR3 is made up of 15 amino acids. The V gene end was trimmed by 7 bases and the J gene end by 6 bases; junction bases not matched to a gene: 14. CDR3 nucleotide sequence: TGTGCCAGCATCCCGAAGGACAGGGCCCCCCTCGAGCAGTACTTC. It yields the protein CASIPKDRAPLEQYF.

V usage is TRBV10-3 and J usage is TRBJ2-2; 9 bases fit TRBD2. CDR1 and CDR2 (germline): ENHRY, SYGVKD. The ends lost 7 bases at V and 5 bases at J; junction bases unmatched: 5. This CDR3 has 14 amino acids. CDR3 amino acids: CAIKPSGTTGELFF. CDR3 in DNA: TGTGCCATCAAGCCTAGCGGGACGACCGGGGAGCTGTTTTTT.

The CDR3 region has the DNA TGCGCCAGCAGCTTCACCGGGACAGGGATCATCGGTGAGCAGTTCTTC. Amino acid sequence: CASSFTGTGIIGEQFF. The chain carries TRBV5-1 and TRBJ2-1; 9 bases match TRBD1. The CDR3 totals 16 residues. With 2 bases clipped from V and 9 bases from J, the junction kept 12 bases outside the gene matches. Germline V gene sequence: CDR1 SGHRS, CDR2 YFSETQ.

The rearrangement joins TRBV6-5 to TRBJ1-3; D unresolved. V dropped 7 bases and J dropped 2 bases, with 15 bases sitting between them. This CDR3 has 15 amino acids. CDR1 and CDR2 (germline): MNHEY, SVGAGI. CDR3 DNA sequence: TGTGCCAGCAAACTACGAGGGAGGCCTGGAAACACCATATATTTT. Amino acids: CASKLRGRPGNTIYF.

This rearrangement joins TRBV11-2 to TRBJ2-1; tentatively, D is TRBD1 (6 bases). The CDR3 consists of 14 residues. CDR1 SGHAT and CDR2 FQNNGV come from the germline V gene. The germline V and J ends were trimmed by 5 bases and 3 bases, with 11 bases remaining between them. CDR3 DNA sequence: TGTGCCAGCAGCCTTCAGGGGAACTACAATGAGCAGTTCTTC. Its translation: CASSLQGNYNEQFF.

J is TRBJ1-2 and V is TRBV27; D call uncertain. The CDR3 sequence is 13 residues long. With 3 bases removed from V and 2 bases from J, the gap between germline ends came to 7 bases. Per the germline V gene, CDR1 is MNHEY and CDR2 is SMNVEV (reference sequence). The CDR3 coding sequence is TGTGCCAGCAGTTTTCGCGGGAACTATGGCTACACCTTC. Residues: CASSFRGNYGYTF.

The chain joins TRBV28 to TRBJ1-2; 7 nucleotides align to TRBD1. Germline values: CDR1 MDHEN, CDR2 SYDVKM. The CDR3 loop spans 15 amino acids. The ends lost 7 bases at V and 4 bases at J; junction bases unmatched: 12. Here the CDR3 DNA reads TGTGCCAGCAATGATAGGGGGCGATTAGGCTATGGCTACACCTTC. This sequence encodes CASNDRGRLGYGYTF.

This clone occurred once. The rearrangement links TRBV21-1 to TRBJ2-7; the DNA was not compared with TRBD2, the D call given in the table. TRBV21-1 is described as a pseudogene. This CDR3 spans 15 amino acids. CDR3 coding DNA: TGTGCCAGCAGCCGCCGCCCTAGCGGTTCCTACGAGCAGTACTTC. Protein sequence: CASSRRPSGSYEQYF.

This rearrangement joins TRBV18 to TRBJ2-1, with D perhaps TRBD2 (6 bases). Germline assignment: CDR1 KGHSH and CDR2 LQKENI. Trimming left V 1 base short and J 1 base short, with 11 bases between. CDR3 length: 16 residues. In DNA, the CDR3 is TGTGCCAGCTCACCACGAGTAGCGGCGTCCTACAATGAGCAGTTCTTC. It codes for CASSPRVAASYNEQFF. The full variable domain, in which reference TRBV18 and TRBJ2-1 provide the parts outside the CDR3, is NAGVMQNPRHLVRRRGQEARLRCSPMKGHSHVYWYRQLPEEGLKFMVYLQKENIIDESGMPKERFSAEFPKEGPSILRIQQVVRGDSAAYFCASSPRVAASYNEQFFGPGTRLTVL.

This chain links TRBV19 with TRBJ2-2, with D perhaps TRBD1 (5 bases). The length of the CDR3 is 17 residues. CDR1 is LNHDA, CDR2 SQIVND, per germline (reference sequence). V was pared by 1 base and J by 6 bases, with 18 bases between. CDR3 coding DNA: TGTGCCAGTAGTATAGTTCTTCTTCGGGCAGGGCCCGGGGAGCTGTTTTTT. Its protein is CASSIVLLRAGPGELFF. The full variable domain, rest sourced from reference TRBV19 and TRBJ2-2, is DGGITQSPKYLFRKEGQNVTLSCEQNLNHDAMYWYRQDPGQGLRLIYYSQIVNDFQKGDIAEGYSVSREKKESFPLTVTSAQKNPTAFYLCASSIVLLRAGPGELFFGEGSRLTVL.

V gene TRBV19 combines with J gene TRBJ2-1; possibly TRBD2 for D (6 bases). The CDR3 is 14 residues long. Trimming stripped 5 bases from V and 5 bases from J, with 13 bases between. CDR1 is LNHDA and CDR2 is SQIVND in the germline V gene (reference sequence). The CDR3 DNA reads TGTGCCAGTAGTTGGGCGGGACGGGACAATGAGCAGTTCTTC. It codes for CASSWAGRDNEQFF. Looking up the rest from reference TRBV19 and TRBJ2-1 gives the full variable domain: DGGITQSPKYLFRKEGQNVTLSCEQNLNHDAMYWYRQDPGQGLRLIYYSQIVNDFQKGDIAEGYSVSREKKESFPLTVTSAQKNPTAFYLCASSWAGRDNEQFFGPGTRLTVL.

With respect to this clone: The final CDR3 position lacks the conserved phenylalanine or tryptophan, pointing to a likely read error. The limits of the CDR3 on the DNA are not certain, so only TCRdb's listed CDR3 is given. The rearrangement links TRBV5-5 to TRBJ1-1; TRBD1 reflects the table's D call only, with no check against the DNA. In germline, CDR1 is SGHKS, CDR2 YYEKEE (reference sequence). The CDR3 is 11 residues long, ends included. CDR3 amino acids: CASSQHPRRGT.

The gene calls are TRBV30 and TRBJ2-7, with D unclear. The length of the CDR3 is 13 residues. CDR1 is GTSNPN and CDR2 is SVGIG in the germline V gene (reference sequence). Trimming removed 0 bases at V and 6 bases at J, with 12 bases between. The CDR3 spells CAWSVHPSGEQYF. The CDR3 nucleotides are TGTGCCTGGAGTGTACACCCCTCGGGCGAGCAGTACTTC. The variable domain in full, with the rest retrieved from reference TRBV30 and TRBJ2-7, is SQTIHQWPATLVQPVGSPLSLECTVEGTSNPNLYWYRQAAGRGLQLLFYSVGIGQISSEVPQNLSASRPQDRQFILSSKKLLLSDSGFYLCAWSVHPSGEQYFGPGTRLTVT.

This chain connects TRBV5-8 to TRBJ2-3, with 8 bases identical to TRBD1. The CDR3 covers 15 residues. The germline V gene has CDR1 SGHTS and CDR2 YDEGEE. V trimming: 1 base; J trimming: 3 bases; junction bases outside the gene matches: 4. The CDR3 bases are TGTGCCAGCAGCTTGCTCGGACAGGGTACAGATACGCAGTATTTT. The encoded protein is CASSLLGQGTDTQYF.

The rearrangement links TRBV10-2 to TRBJ1-3; a possible D gene is TRBD1 (6 bases). The V end lost 5 bases, the J end lost 0 bases, and 11 bases lay between the germline ends. This CDR3 spans 15 amino acids. Germline V gene data show CDR1 as WSHSY and CDR2 as SAAADI. DNA of the CDR3: TGCGCCAGCAGTACAGGGATCTCCTCTGGAAACACCATATATTTT. Protein sequence: CASSTGISSGNTIYF.

V is TRBV5-4 and J is TRBJ2-7; 10 bases fit TRBD2. This CDR3 region has 16 residues. With 4 bases clipped from V and 2 bases from J, the junction kept 9 bases outside the gene matches. CDR1 is SGHNT, CDR2 YYREEE, per germline (reference sequence). The CDR3 is CASSPGGAGGPYEQYF. Written as DNA, the CDR3 is TGTGCCAGCAGCCCCGGCGGAGCGGGAGGGCCCTACGAGCAGTACTTC.

This clone was observed once. The CDR3 sequence is CAWTRGGAQETQYF. The DNA for the CDR3 is TGTGCCTGGACCCGGGGGGGTGCCCAAGAGACCCAGTACTTC. The chain joins TRBV30 to TRBJ2-5, with 8 bases aligning to TRBD2. Losses at the gene ends were 4 bases for V and 1 base for J; bases not matched to a gene: 5. This CDR3 has 14 amino acids. Germline V gives CDR1 GTSNPN, CDR2 SVGIG (reference sequence).

V is TRBV5-6 and J is TRBJ1-4; D gene unclear. This CDR3 region has 16 residues. V gave up 0 bases and J gave up 2 bases, with 11 bases separating them. CDR1 and CDR2 from the germline V gene are SGHDT and YYEEEE. The CDR3 reads CASSLASVSTNEKLFF. CDR3 DNA sequence: TGTGCCAGCAGCTTGGCCTCGGTTTCTACTAATGAAAAACTGTTTTTT. The variable domain in full, completed from reference TRBV5-6 and TRBJ1-4, reads DAGVTQSPTHLIKTRGQQVTLRCSPKSGHDTVSWYQQALGQGPQFIFQYYEEEERQRGNFPDRFSGHQFPNYSSELNVNALLLGDSALYLCASSLASVSTNEKLFFGSGTQLSVL.

The chain links TRBV6-5 to TRBJ2-5; the match to TRBD1 covers 8 bases. Losses at the gene ends were 2 bases for V and 2 bases for J; bases not matched to a gene: 4. The length of the CDR3 is 15 residues. Germline-derived CDR1 and CDR2 are MNHEY and SVGAGI. CDR3 sequence reads: CASSYGGQAQETQYF. Written as DNA, the CDR3 is TGTGCCAGCAGTTACGGGGGACAGGCACAAGAGACCCAGTACTTC.

This chain links TRBV28 with TRBJ1-1; no clear D gene. V shed 10 bases and J shed 5 bases, with 17 bases lying between them. Germline lookup yields CDR1 MDHEN and CDR2 SYDVKM. The CDR3 is 13 residues long. Written as DNA, the CDR3 is TGTGCCACGACCGGGCCTCGAGGGACTGAAGCTTTCTTT. Translating it yields CATTGPRGTEAFF.

The J gene is TRBJ1-4, the V gene TRBV9; 7 bases match TRBD1. V lost 4 bases, J lost 8 bases, and 11 bases stayed unmatched. This CDR3 region has 15 residues. Germline-derived CDR1 and CDR2 are SGDLS and YYNGEE. CDR3 in amino acids: CASSYRDSAREKLFF. The CDR3 bases are TGTGCCAGCAGCTACCGGGACAGCGCGAGAGAAAAACTGTTTTTT. Full variable domain (remainder filled in from reference TRBV9 and TRBJ1-4): DSGVTQTPKHLITATGQRVTLRCSPRSGDLSVYWYQQSLDQGLQFLIQYYNGEERAKGNILERFSAQQFPDLHSELNLSSLELGDSALYFCASSYRDSAREKLFFGSGTQLSVL.

This clone has only one observation. The chain employs TRBV24-1 and TRBJ2-1, with D possibly being TRBD1 (5 bases). The CDR3 loop spans 15 amino acids. V was clipped by 9 bases and J by 8 bases, with 22 bases between them. CDR1 and CDR2 (germline): KGHDR, SFDVKD. For the CDR3, the DNA is TGTGCCACCGGAGAGACAGAAAGGAATGTGGATGAGCAGTTCTTC. Translation gives CATGETERNVDEQFF.

The V call is TRBV19, the J call TRBJ1-1, with D maybe TRBD1 (5 bases). Germline V gene lookup returns CDR1 LNHDA and CDR2 SQIVND (reference sequence). The CDR3 extends over 15 amino acids. V was cut by 4 bases and J by 1 base, with 13 bases left in between. CDR3 region: CASSSTGAQNTEAFF. In DNA form, the CDR3 reads TGTGCCAGTAGTAGCACAGGCGCCCAGAACACTGAAGCTTTCTTT.